This T cell receptor beta chain is from a study of blood T cell repertoires in COVID-19. Study in general: The study drew acute and convalescent COVID-19 samples from the United States, Italy and Spain. T cells, B-cell-depleted T cells, or PBMCs provided the cDNA or gDNA that served as material.

The method was immunoSEQ multiplex PCR; TCRdb's version includes in-frame clones alone and lacks a portion of them. The sample comprises about 240,000 clones, roughly four fifths of which are singletons, and roughly 12% rests with the top ten. This clone came up once. V lost 5 bases and J 4 bases, leaving 9 bases between the germline ends. In germline, CDR1 is SQVTM, CDR2 ANQGSEA. The length of the CDR3 is 12 residues. The sequenced material came from peripheral blood. This TCR came from an older woman with active or convalescent COVID-19. V usage is TRBV29-1 and J usage is TRBJ2-1; TRBD1 is a possible D gene (6 bases). For the CDR3, the DNA is TGCAGCGTTACTGGACAGTACAATGAGCAGTTCTTC. Translated: CSVTGQYNEQFF.